The subject of this entry is one TCR beta chain. The study ran the assay at deep level. Produced via immunoSEQ multiplex PCR; TCRdb's table is partial and in-frame only. The table shows hundreds of thousands of clones, with 95% to 98% occurring only once. This sample was included in a study of shared clonotypes between healthy human individuals. Cells designated naive CD8 were CD45RO-negative and were positively selected for CCR7, with terminally differentiated effector memory CD45RA+ cells excluded. Sequencing was performed on naive CD8+ T cells sorted from blood. This sequence was found in a man aged 30 to 45 in good health.

The CDR3 nucleotides read TGTGCCAGCAGCTTCATCAGGATCCGGGACCCTGACCGGAATGAGCAGTTCTTC. This gives the protein CASSFIRIRDPDRNEQFF. This chain connects TRBV5-4 to TRBJ2-1; either TRBD1 or TRBD2 may fit D (5 bases each). From germline, CDR1 is SGHNT and CDR2 YYREEE (reference sequence). The CDR3 is 18 residues long. The ends were cut back, 2 bases at V and 7 bases at J, with 25 bases in the middle.